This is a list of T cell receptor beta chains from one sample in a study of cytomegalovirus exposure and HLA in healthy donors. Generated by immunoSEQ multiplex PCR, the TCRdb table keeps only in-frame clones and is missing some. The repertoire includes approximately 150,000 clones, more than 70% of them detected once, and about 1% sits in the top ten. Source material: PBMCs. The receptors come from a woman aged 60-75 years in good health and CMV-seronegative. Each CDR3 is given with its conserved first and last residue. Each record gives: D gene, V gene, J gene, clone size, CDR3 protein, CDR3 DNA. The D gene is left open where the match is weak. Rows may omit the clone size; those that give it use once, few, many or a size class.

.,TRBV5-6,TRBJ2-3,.,CASSSYSTDTQYF,TGTGCCAGCAGCTCCTACAGCACAGATACGCAGTATTTT
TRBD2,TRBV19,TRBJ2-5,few,CASSIAAGGKETQYF,TGTGCCAGTAGTATCGCAGCGGGGGGGAAGGAGACCCAGTACTTC
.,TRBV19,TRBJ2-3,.,CASSISRGGTDTQYF,TGTGCCAGTAGTATCTCCCGGGGTGGCACAGATACGCAGTATTTT
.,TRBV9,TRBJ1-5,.,CASSSGGGSNQPQHF,TGTGCCAGCAGCTCCGGCGGCGGTAGCAATCAGCCCCAGCATTTT
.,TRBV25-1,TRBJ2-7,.,CASSDQGYSYEQYF,TGTGCCAGCAGTGACCAGGGGTACTCCTACGAGCAGTACTTC
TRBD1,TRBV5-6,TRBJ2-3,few,CASSPGGGTDTQYF,TGTGCCAGCAGCCCAGGGGGCGGCACAGATACGCAGTATTTT
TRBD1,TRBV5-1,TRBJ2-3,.,CASSWGHGQGATDTQYF,TGCGCCAGCAGCTGGGGCCACGGACAGGGGGCCACAGATACGCAGTATTTT
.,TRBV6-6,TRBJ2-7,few,CASSYPYSYEQYF,TGTGCCAGCAGTTACCCTTACTCCTACGAGCAGTACTTC
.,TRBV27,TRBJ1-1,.,CASSSREGGLTEAFF,TGTGCCAGCAGTTCGCGGGAGGGAGGGTTAACTGAAGCTTTCTTT
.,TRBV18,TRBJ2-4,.,CASSPPGLPLAKNIQYF,TGTGCCAGCTCACCACCGGGGCTTCCTCTAGCCAAAAACATTCAGTACTTC